Shown below are 20 T cell receptor beta chains from a single sample sequenced in a study of CXCR3-negative and CXCR3-positive naive CD8 T cells. Each TRB cDNA library was prepared by 5' RACE (with UMI labels). Reprocessing the 5' RACE reads, TCRdb reports a single entry for every CDR3 protein and omits DNA. This sample's table reports around 24,000 distinct CDR3 sequences. Material for sequencing was naive CXCR3- CD8+ T cells from blood. Subset specified: CD45RO-CCR7+CD27+CD95- naive CD8+ T cells lacking CXCR3 (TNR3-). All receptors come from a human donor in good health. Some clones in this sample may be carry-over from other donors' samples.

The chain uses TRBV20-1 and TRBJ2-1; with no DNA, the TCRdb D assignment of TRBD2 cannot be verified. From germline, CDR1 is DFQATT and CDR2 SNEGSKA (reference sequence). The CDR3 is 15 residues long. CDR3 sequence: CSARDGSISYNEQFF.

This rearrangement joins TRBV5-6 to TRBJ2-5; TCRdb reports TRBD1, a call that lacks DNA to check it against. CDR1 is SGHDT, CDR2 YYEEEE, per germline. The CDR3 sequence is 11 residues long. CDR3 in amino acids: CASSGGESQYF. Full variable domain (outside the CDR3, taken from reference TRBV5-6 and TRBJ2-5): DAGVTQSPTHLIKTRGQQVTLRCSPKSGHDTVSWYQQALGQGPQFIFQYYEEEERQRGNFPDRFSGHQFPNYSSELNVNALLLGDSALYLCASSGGESQYFGPGTRLLVL.

V is TRBV28 and J is TRBJ1-2; TCRdb calls TRBD1, which cannot be checked without DNA. The CDR3 sequence is 15 residues long. CDR1 and CDR2 (germline): MDHEN, SYDVKM. The CDR3 spells CASTETGGLYYGYTF.

This chain uses TRBV29-1 with TRBJ2-2; the TCRdb D gene call, TRBD1, has no DNA to confirm it. Germline V gives CDR1 SQVTM, CDR2 ANQGSEA. This CDR3 region has 13 residues. CDR3 sequence reads: CSIRDSQAGELFF.

V usage is TRBV29-1 and J usage is TRBJ2-7; the D gene TCRdb calls, TRBD2, cannot be checked with no DNA. Per germline, CDR1 SQVTM and CDR2 ANQGSEA. The CDR3 length is 14 residues. The CDR3: CSVTGGSRSYEQYF.

J is TRBJ2-1 and V is TRBV7-3; the TCRdb D gene call, TRBD2, has no DNA to confirm it. Germline V gene lookup returns CDR1 SGHTA and CDR2 FQGTGA. The CDR3 is made up of 15 amino acids. Here the CDR3 reads CASSVASGGHYEQFF. The full variable domain, with the rest looked up from reference TRBV7-3 and TRBJ2-1, is GAGVSQTPSNKVTEKGKYVELRCDPISGHTALYWYRQSLGQGPEFLIYFQGTGAADDSGLPNDRFFAVRPEGSVSTLKIQRTERGDSAVYLCASSVASGGHYEQFFGPGTRLTVL.

The chain has TRBV7-9 and TRBJ2-5; the TCRdb call, TRBD2, lacks DNA for checking. CDR3 length equals 16 residues. Germline V lookup: CDR1 SEHNR, CDR2 FQNEAQ (reference sequence). The CDR3 sequence: CASSALAGGRQETQYF.

CDR3 in amino acids: CASSLVHTSESSYEQYF. This chain uses TRBV7-6 with TRBJ2-7. The germline V gene encodes CDR1 SGHVS and CDR2 FNYEAQ. CDR3 length equals 17 residues.

The chain combines TRBV20-1 with TRBJ2-2; checking the TCRdb D call of TRBD1 is not possible without DNA. This CDR3 contains 16 residues. Germline values: CDR1 DFQATT, CDR2 SNEGSKA (reference sequence). The CDR3 sequence: CSARHWTASLPGELFF.

The chain links TRBV29-1 to TRBJ2-7; TCRdb reports TRBD1, a call that lacks DNA to check it against. The germline V gene has CDR1 SQVTM and CDR2 ANQGSEA. The CDR3 runs to 12 residues. CDR3 region: CSVEAGSYEQYF.

V is TRBV11-2 and J is TRBJ1-1. The CDR3 has 11 residues. Germline V gives CDR1 SGHAT, CDR2 FQNNGV. CDR3 protein: CASSLIGEAFF.

This clonotype registers medium-sized by frequency. V gene TRBV29-1 combines with J gene TRBJ2-7; as DNA is missing, the TRBD2 call by TCRdb cannot be tested. Germline lookup yields CDR1 SQVTM and CDR2 ANQGSEA. CDR3 length: 12 amino acids. CDR3 loop: CSVGIVGYEQYF.

This clonotype is deemed medium-sized by its frequency. The chain is built from TRBV10-3 and TRBJ2-1; no DNA is available, so the TRBD1 call from TCRdb remains unchecked. Germline assignment: CDR1 ENHRY and CDR2 SYGVKD. This CDR3 is 16 amino acids long. The CDR3 spells CAITPTGSSSYNEQFF.

The chain links TRBV7-9 to TRBJ2-7. This CDR3 is built from 14 residues. The germline gives CDR1 SEHNR, CDR2 FQNEAQ (reference sequence). This CDR3 is CASSSDRGSNEQYF.

V and J are TRBV6-6 and TRBJ2-1; TCRdb gives TRBD2 as the D gene, but with no DNA this cannot be confirmed. Looked up from germline, CDR1 is MNHNY and CDR2 is SVGAGI (reference sequence). The CDR3 length is 17 residues. The CDR3 spells CASSYTTSLGENNEQFF.

CDR3 sequence: CASSEMGIEDQPQHF. V and J are TRBV6-1 and TRBJ1-5. The germline gives CDR1 MNHNS, CDR2 SASEGT. This CDR3 region has 15 residues.

This CDR3 reads CASSPRGPNQPQHF. The rearrangement links TRBV18 to TRBJ1-5. The CDR3 has 14 amino acids. Germline lookup yields CDR1 KGHSH and CDR2 LQKENI.

The chain uses TRBV5-1 and TRBJ2-7; TCRdb calls TRBD1, which cannot be checked without DNA. CDR1 is SGHRS and CDR2 is YFSETQ in the germline V gene. This CDR3 region has 13 residues. The CDR3 loop is CASSPPFSYEQYF.

V usage is TRBV6-6 and J usage is TRBJ1-4; TCRdb proposes TRBD1, but this gene call is untestable without DNA. CDR3 length: 14 amino acids. Germline lookup yields CDR1 MNHNY and CDR2 SVGAGI (reference sequence). The CDR3 region is CASSIQGADEKLFF.

CDR3 residues: CASAPSGVSEQFF. This chain connects TRBV19 to TRBJ2-1; TCRdb's D call of TRBD2 is untestable without DNA. Per germline, CDR1 LNHDA and CDR2 SQIVND (reference sequence). CDR3 length: 13 amino acids.